Below are 21 T cell receptor beta chains sequenced from a single sample in a study of Tregs in tolerant kidney transplant recipients. Recipients received nonmyeloablative bone marrow transplants from related graft donors, with transient mixed chimerism. The table came from immunoSEQ multiplex PCR; TCRdb's copy has only in-frame clones and leaves some out. The sample gives tens of thousands of clones, around 90% of which show up once; 1.6% is in the top ten. The specimen was CD4+ T cells from blood (PBMCs), collected 24 months after the transplant. The receptors originated from a human patient who received a combined kidney and bone marrow transplant. The graft donor may have given rise to some T cells.

The chain links TRBV19 to TRBJ1-5, with 9 bases that match TRBD1. Germline CDR1 LNHDA, CDR2 SQIVND (reference sequence). CDR3 length: 17 residues. After removal of 0 bases from V and 7 bases from J, the junction contained 10 bases not matched to a gene. The CDR3 protein is CASSIDYTNRGHQPQHF. The DNA of the CDR3 is TGTGCCAGTAGTATAGATTATACGAACAGGGGGCACCAGCCCCAGCATTTT.

J is TRBJ1-1 and V is TRBV19; 8 bases line up with TRBD1. Germline V gene data show CDR1 as LNHDA and CDR2 as SQIVND (reference sequence). Trimming at V came to 5 bases and at J to 3 bases, leaving 5 bases not matched to a gene. The CDR3 covers 14 residues. The chain's CDR3 is CASSSRTGHTEAFF. The CDR3 DNA sequence: TGTGCCAGTAGTTCGAGGACAGGGCACACTGAAGCTTTCTTT.

The rearrangement uses TRBV7-6 and TRBJ2-7; 7 bases agree with TRBD2. V gave up 7 bases and J gave up 6 bases; unmatched junction bases: 12. Germline V gene sequence: CDR1 SGHVS, CDR2 FNYEAQ. The CDR3 totals 14 residues. DNA for the CDR3: TGTGCCAGCACCGCTGTGGCGGGAGACAGCGAGCAGTACTTC. Protein product: CASTAVAGDSEQYF.

This clone was seen only a few times. V and J are TRBV6-6 and TRBJ1-6; D ambiguous. CDR1 and CDR2 from the germline V gene are MNHNY and SVGAGI (reference sequence). V was trimmed by 2 bases and J by 9 bases, leaving 11 bases between them. This CDR3 has 14 amino acids. The DNA for the CDR3 is TGTGCCAGCAGTTACGGTGGAGGCGGTTCACCCCTCCACTTT. Protein: CASSYGGGGSPLHF.

This chain links TRBV28 with TRBJ2-3; the D is unclear. Germline-derived CDR1 and CDR2 are MDHEN and SYDVKM. Trimming took off 6 bases at V and 2 bases at J, with 6 bases between the two ends. This CDR3 has 12 amino acids. In DNA form, the CDR3 reads TGTGCCAGCAGCGAAGCCACAGATACGCAGTATTTT. Translating it yields CASSEATDTQYF.

The V call is TRBV7-7, the J call TRBJ2-1; D is undetermined. The length of the CDR3 is 14 residues. V lost 5 bases, J lost 6 bases, and 14 bases lay in between. Looked up from germline, CDR1 is SSHAT and CDR2 is FNYEAQ (reference sequence). CDR3 in DNA: TGTGCCAGCAGCCGTAGATTTAGTAGCAATGAGCAGTTCTTC. Translation gives CASSRRFSSNEQFF.

This chain links TRBV30 with TRBJ1-2; TRBD1 matches at 10 bases. V lost 2 bases and J lost 6; bases outside the gene matches: 6. Per the germline V gene, CDR1 is GTSNPN and CDR2 is SVGIG (reference sequence). The CDR3 is 14 residues long. The CDR3 region has the DNA TGTGCCTGGAGTCTCGGGACAGGGGTTAATGGCTACACCTTC. Translation gives CAWSLGTGVNGYTF.

The genes are TRBV19 and TRBJ1-2; D call uncertain. Germline-derived CDR1 and CDR2 are LNHDA and SQIVND (reference sequence). The V and J ends lost 1 base and 4 bases respectively, with 10 bases between them. The CDR3 extends over 14 amino acids. The CDR3: CASSIGRATYGYTF. The CDR3 region has the DNA TGTGCCAGTAGTATAGGGCGGGCGACCTATGGCTACACCTTC.

This chain joins TRBV5-1 and TRBJ2-1; TRBD2 matches at 8 bases. Germline-derived CDR1 and CDR2 are SGHRS and YFSETQ. The length of the CDR3 is 15 residues. J gave up 4 bases and V 4 bases, and 7 bases lay outside the gene matches. The CDR3 nucleotides read TGCGCCAGCAGCCCACGGGGGGGCGGGTACAATGAGCAGTTCTTC. Amino acids: CASSPRGGGYNEQFF.

J is TRBJ1-2 and V is TRBV4-2, with 12 nucleotides matching TRBD1. After removal of 3 bases from V and 7 bases from J, the junction contained 12 bases not matched to a gene. Germline V gives CDR1 LGHNA, CDR2 YNFKEQ. This CDR3 is 17 amino acids long. The CDR3 region has the DNA TGTGCCAGCAGCCATACCGGGACAGGGGGCGCCAGGGGTGGCTACACCTTC. Protein sequence: CASSHTGTGGARGGYTF.

The J gene is TRBJ1-1, the V gene TRBV18, with D possibly matching TRBD1 (6 bases). There are 13 residues in the CDR3. Germline V lookup: CDR1 KGHSH, CDR2 LQKENI. V lost 4 bases and J 3 bases, leaving 9 bases between the germline ends. The CDR3 DNA is TGTGCCAGCTCACGTTCAGGGGACACTGAAGCTTTCTTT. Amino acid sequence: CASSRSGDTEAFF.

The chain links TRBV6-1 to TRBJ2-2, with TRBD1 as a possible D gene (6 bases). The germline V and J ends were trimmed by 4 bases and 5 bases, with 8 bases remaining between them. Germline V lookup: CDR1 MNHNS, CDR2 SASEGT. The CDR3 loop spans 13 amino acids. CDR3 DNA: TGTGCCAGCAGTGTCAGGGGAACCGGGGAGCTGTTTTTT. Amino acid sequence: CASSVRGTGELFF.

The V call is TRBV9, the J call TRBJ1-4; 10 nucleotides agree with TRBD1. The CDR3 runs to 18 residues. V trimming: 0 bases; J trimming: 4 bases; junction bases outside the gene matches: 9. Germline V gene lookup returns CDR1 SGDLS and CDR2 YYNGEE. The CDR3 protein is CASSVGVTGGPYNEKLFF. The DNA for the CDR3 is TGTGCCAGCAGCGTAGGGGTGACAGGGGGCCCTTATAATGAAAAACTGTTTTTT.

The V call is TRBV9, the J call TRBJ2-3; 8 nucleotides agree with TRBD1. The CDR3 is 16 residues long. J was trimmed by 4 bases and V by 3 bases; bases with no gene match: 10. CDR1 SGDLS and CDR2 YYNGEE come from the germline V gene. This CDR3 reads CASSAKATGVADTQYF. As DNA, the CDR3 is TGTGCCAGCAGCGCCAAAGCGACAGGGGTGGCAGATACGCAGTATTTT. Full variable domain (rest looked up from reference TRBV9 and TRBJ2-3): DSGVTQTPKHLITATGQRVTLRCSPRSGDLSVYWYQQSLDQGLQFLIQYYNGEERAKGNILERFSAQQFPDLHSELNLSSLELGDSALYFCASSAKATGVADTQYFGPGTRLTVL.

The chain joins TRBV4-1 to TRBJ1-2, with 8 bases aligning to TRBD1. CDR1 is MGHRA and CDR2 is YSYEKL in the germline V gene. CDR3 length equals 14 residues. J gave up 4 bases and V 4 bases, and 5 bases lay outside the gene matches. The CDR3 spells CASSLTDRAYGYTF. CDR3 DNA: TGCGCCAGCAGCCTAACGGACAGGGCCTATGGCTACACCTTC.

The gene calls are TRBV27 and TRBJ2-3; no definite D call. The CDR3 has 13 amino acids. Germline-derived CDR1 and CDR2 are MNHEY and SMNVEV (reference sequence). With 6 bases removed from V and 0 bases from J, the gap between germline ends came to 7 bases. The CDR3, as DNA: TGTGCCAGCAGAACTTCTAGCACAGATACGCAGTATTTT. Residues: CASRTSSTDTQYF.

The V gene is TRBV4-1, the J gene TRBJ2-7, with TRBD2 matching over 11 bases. Germline CDR1 is MGHRA and CDR2 is YSYEKL. V dropped 4 bases and J dropped 3; count of bases not matched to a gene: 8. This CDR3 region has 16 residues. CDR3 sequence reads: CASSPRGLADYYEQYF. The CDR3 region has the DNA TGCGCCAGCAGCCCAAGGGGACTAGCGGACTACTACGAGCAGTACTTC.

This clone was observed once. The chain employs TRBV5-1 and TRBJ2-7; the D gene is possibly TRBD1 (6 bases). The CDR3 loop spans 15 amino acids. With 0 bases removed from V and 3 bases from J, the gap between germline ends came to 13 bases. Germline CDR1 and CDR2: SGHRS and YFSETQ. The CDR3 here is CASSLDTGQIYEQYF. The CDR3 DNA follows: TGCGCCAGCAGCTTGGATACCGGACAGATCTACGAGCAGTACTTC. The whole variable domain, filled in from reference TRBV5-1 and TRBJ2-7, reads KAGVTQTPRYLIKTRGQQVTLSCSPISGHRSVSWYQQTPGQGLQFLFEYFSETQRNKGNFPGRFSGRQFSNSRSEMNVSTLELGDSALYLCASSLDTGQIYEQYFGPGTRLTVT.

The J gene is TRBJ2-7, the V gene TRBV2; TRBD1 might be the D (7 bases). Trimming removed 6 bases from V and 7 bases from J, with 13 bases in between. The CDR3 is 12 amino acids. Germline CDR1 and CDR2: SNHLY and FYNNEI. CDR3 sequence reads: CASSGTAGEQYF. The CDR3 DNA sequence: TGTGCCAGCAGCGGGACAGCGGGTGAGCAGTACTTC.

The genes are TRBV4-1 and TRBJ1-4; 8 bases line up with TRBD1. V shed 4 bases and J 5 bases; nucleotides not matched to a gene: 6. Germline loops: CDR1 MGHRA, CDR2 YSYEKL. This CDR3 spans 15 amino acids. CDR3 loop: CASSPTGDRNEKLFF. CDR3 nucleotide sequence: TGCGCCAGCAGCCCGACAGGGGATAGGAATGAAAAACTGTTTTTT.

The chain employs TRBV7-3 and TRBJ1-1; D is ambiguous. V was cut by 2 bases and J by 7 bases, with 14 bases left in between. Germline V CDR1 and CDR2: SGHTA, FQGTGA. CDR3 length: 14 amino acids. CDR3 in amino acids: CASSLGRRSGEAFF. Written as DNA, the CDR3 is TGTGCCAGCAGCTTAGGAAGACGGAGTGGTGAAGCTTTCTTT. Variable domain in full (rest from reference TRBV7-3 and TRBJ1-1): GAGVSQTPSNKVTEKGKYVELRCDPISGHTALYWYRQSLGQGPEFLIYFQGTGAADDSGLPNDRFFAVRPEGSVSTLKIQRTERGDSAVYLCASSLGRRSGEAFFGQGTRLTVV.